This TCR beta chain came from a study of shared clonotypes between healthy human individuals. Overall study context: The people who gave samples were a couple of women and a few men aged 18 to 49.

This clone was seen a single time. Naive CD8 cells lacked CD45RO and underwent positive selection for CCR7, leaving out terminally differentiated effector memory CD45RA+ cells. All of the donors resided in Nashville, Tennessee, and each was a Caucasian adult. Assay: immunoSEQ multiplex PCR; the TCRdb copy retains only in-frame clones and omits some. The data contain around 700,000 clones, approximately 90% of them seen just once; the ten biggest clones take up approximately 24%. The germline V and J ends were trimmed by 2 bases and 3 bases, with 11 bases remaining between them. This CDR3 contains 14 residues. Looked up from germline, CDR1 is SGHAT and CDR2 is FQNNGV.

V and J are TRBV11-2 and TRBJ2-7, with D perhaps given as TRBD1 or TRBD2 (5 bases each). Material for sequencing was naive CD8+ T cells sorted from blood. This sequence was found in a man aged 30-40 years in good health. DNA of the CDR3: TGTGCCAGCAGCTTAAGGTGGGGGAACTACGAGCAGTACTTC. Amino acid sequence: CASSLRWGNYEQYF.